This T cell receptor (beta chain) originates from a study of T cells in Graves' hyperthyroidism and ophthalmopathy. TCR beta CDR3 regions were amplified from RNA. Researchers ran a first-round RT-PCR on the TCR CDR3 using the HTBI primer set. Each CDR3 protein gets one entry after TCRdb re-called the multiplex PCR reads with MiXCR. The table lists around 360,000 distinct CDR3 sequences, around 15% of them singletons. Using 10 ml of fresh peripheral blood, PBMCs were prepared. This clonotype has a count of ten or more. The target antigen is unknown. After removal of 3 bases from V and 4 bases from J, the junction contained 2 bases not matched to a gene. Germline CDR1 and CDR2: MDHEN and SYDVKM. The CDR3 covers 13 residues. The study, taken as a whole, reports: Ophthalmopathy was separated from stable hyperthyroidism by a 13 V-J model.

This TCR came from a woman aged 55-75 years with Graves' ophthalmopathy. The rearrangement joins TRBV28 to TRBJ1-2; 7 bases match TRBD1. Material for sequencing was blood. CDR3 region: CASSLGQSYGYTF. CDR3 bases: TGTGCCAGCAGTTTGGGACAGAGCTATGGCTACACCTTC.